This T cell receptor beta chain was sequenced during a study of blood T cell repertoires in COVID-19. About the research overall: Sources were T cells, B-cell-depleted T cells, or PBMCs; the material itself was cDNA or gDNA.

The ends were cut back, 3 bases at V and 3 bases at J, with 14 bases in the middle. The CDR3 is made up of 15 amino acids. The germline V gene has CDR1 SGHTA and CDR2 FQGTGA. Original analysis: The authors estimated nucleated cell counts from reference gene primer amplification. Method: immunoSEQ multiplex PCR; TCRdb's copy keeps in-frame clones and lacks some. That table supplies the V and J calls and clone size; D and trimming were determined from the DNA. The top ten hold more than 7.5% of the sample, which has about 180,000 clones, just over 85% seen once. The chain uses TRBV7-3 and TRBJ2-5; D may be TRBD1 (5 bases). Material: peripheral blood. The receptor was isolated from a man in his fifties with active or convalescent COVID-19. CDR3 region: CASSFLVPREETQYF. The CDR3, as DNA: TGTGCCAGCAGCTTTCTGGTCCCCAGGGAAGAGACCCAGTACTTC.